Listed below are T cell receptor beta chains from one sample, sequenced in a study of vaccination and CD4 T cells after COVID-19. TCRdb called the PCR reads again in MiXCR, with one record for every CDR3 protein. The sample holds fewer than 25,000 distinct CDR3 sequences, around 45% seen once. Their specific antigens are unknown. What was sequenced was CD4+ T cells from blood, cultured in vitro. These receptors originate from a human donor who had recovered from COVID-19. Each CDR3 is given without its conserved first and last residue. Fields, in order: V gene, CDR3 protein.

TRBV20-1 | SASRQGDQPQH
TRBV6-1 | ASDRVRGELF
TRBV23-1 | ASAQGGRRTEAF
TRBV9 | ASSVGSGTGYYEQY
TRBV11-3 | ASSLDFGAGGASTDTQY
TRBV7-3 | ASSLQGAGTGELF
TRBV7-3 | ASSSDSYNEQF
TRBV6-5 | ASSYSGWGPTNTGELF
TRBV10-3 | AISEGQTSTDTQY
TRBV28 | ASRGQGRNGYT
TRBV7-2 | ASSLSRQSGYT
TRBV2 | ASRPDGRSQKHTDTQY
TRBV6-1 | ASSFAGDYEQY
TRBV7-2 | ASSVRGNQPQH
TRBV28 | ALRDSYNSPLH
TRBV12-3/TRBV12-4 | ASSFSLFQETQY
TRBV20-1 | SAIAGGLEDTQY
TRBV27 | ASSFSGQGPYGYT
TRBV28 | ASPRGGHTGELF
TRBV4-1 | ASSQARDRLYEQY
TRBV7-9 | ASRPLTGAHTQY
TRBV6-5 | ASSYGEWGSGNTIY
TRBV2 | ASSRYYEQY
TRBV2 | ASSGVGGVYVYT
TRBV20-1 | SARGGAAEAF
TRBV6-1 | ASSPNYGYT
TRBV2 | ASSGDHYGYT
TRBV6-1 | ATTAGATNTGELF
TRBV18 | ASSPQGFRNTEAF
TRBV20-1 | SASPGEGAREKLF
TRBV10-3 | AISEYGEARGSNQPQH
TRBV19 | ASSMLIGYGYT
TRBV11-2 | ASSNLAVAF
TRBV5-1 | ASSLEGRQGRNEQY
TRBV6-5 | ASSYGNSPLH
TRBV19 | ASSIGATYNEQF
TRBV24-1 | ATSGGRGLTGELF
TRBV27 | ASSSRGQSPLH
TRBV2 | ASSAPVAEQY
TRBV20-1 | SARDKAQARRGYT
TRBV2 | ASTRNGGGTEAF
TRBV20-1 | SASPGSGALSYEQY
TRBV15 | ATSRVGVGNTEAF
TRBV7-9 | ASSLVVGTGGLDEAF
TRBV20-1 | SARGRPQDSYRYEQY
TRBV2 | ASSVINEQF
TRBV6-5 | ASSYTGTEGHEQY
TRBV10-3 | AISDSGTGGYEQY
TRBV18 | ASSPSDSDTQY
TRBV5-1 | ASRRTSGDDNEQF
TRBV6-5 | ASSSGTGSTDTQY
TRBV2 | ASSPSGRGTGELF
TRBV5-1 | ASSFGGLSYEQY
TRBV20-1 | SASSDRTNNEQF
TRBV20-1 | SAQQGLVSGNTIY
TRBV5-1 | ASQPGLGKDTEAF
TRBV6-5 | ASSYRLGRYNEQF